The next 13 T cell receptor beta chains were all read from a single sample in a study of spatial heterogeneity in lung cancer. TCRdb re-derived calls from the 5' RACE reads in MiXCR, one entry per CDR3 protein. The sample lists roughly 13,000 distinct CDR3 sequences, 3.9% seen once, with roughly 45% in the top ten. Stated time point: sample taken at primary tumor resection. The study sequenced unsorted whole RNA from tumor, nontumor lung or frozen PBMC. The input for sequencing was PBMCs, taken at surgery. These receptors were collected from a male donor with early-stage non-small cell lung cancer.

This clonotype was seen only a few times. This beta chain lies outside the target of a library built for alpha chains; its clone size means little. This chain connects TRBV4-2 to TRBJ2-7; TRBD2 might be the D (7 bases). V gave up 1 base and J gave up 2 bases, with 15 bases separating them. This CDR3 spans 16 amino acids. The V gene's germline CDR1 is LGHNA and CDR2 YNFKEQ. The CDR3 coding sequence is TGTGCCAGCAGCCAAGGGGGGCTAGCGGAGACCTACGAGCAGTACTTC. Its protein is CASSQGGLAETYEQYF.

As regards this clonotype: This beta chain slipped into a library made for alpha chains as a stray read, so its size is not meaningful. The rearrangement uses TRBV3-1 and TRBJ2-1; D gene unclear. Germline CDR1 and CDR2: LGHDT and YNNKEL (reference sequence). CDR3 length: 12 residues. Trimming shortened V by 6 bases and J by 5 bases, and 8 bases separated the two germline ends. CDR3 DNA: TGTGCCAGCAGTCTTACTAACAATGAGCAGTTCTTC. Its protein is CASSLTNNEQFF.

This clonotype was picked up a small number of times. The library was designed around alpha chains, so this beta chain is a stray read whose abundance carries little weight. The chain has TRBV6-1 and TRBJ2-3; the D is unclear. This CDR3 is built from 15 residues. Germline V gene lookup returns CDR1 MNHNS and CDR2 SASEGT. The ends were cut back, 4 bases at V and 0 bases at J, with 11 bases in the middle. This chain's CDR3 is CASSVTIYSTDTQYF. DNA for the CDR3: TGTGCCAGCAGTGTAACAATCTATAGCACAGATACGCAGTATTTT.

In its sample, this clonotype was seen many times. Little can be read into the size of this beta chain, an off-target read in a library designed for alpha chains. The rearrangement uses TRBV28 and TRBJ1-5, with D maybe TRBD1 (6 bases). The ends were cut back, 6 bases at V and 3 bases at J, with 18 bases in the middle. CDR3 length: 16 residues. Looked up from germline, CDR1 is MDHEN and CDR2 is SYDVKM. In nucleotides, the CDR3 is TGTGCCAGCAGAGAGGGGGGATGGGACCCCAATCAGCCCCAGCATTTT. This encodes CASREGGWDPNQPQHF.

Ten or more counts support this clonotype. A library made for alpha chains picked up this beta chain off target, so its size means little. The V and J genes are TRBV7-2 and TRBJ1-6; D uncertain. V was clipped by 1 base and J by 10 bases, with 5 bases between them. Germline V gives CDR1 SGHTA, CDR2 FQGNSA. This CDR3 region has 12 residues. CDR3 residues: CASSLGGSPLHF. For the CDR3, the DNA is TGTGCCAGCAGCTTAGGGGGATCACCCCTCCACTTT.

By proportion, this clonotype is medium-sized. This beta chain slipped into a library made for alpha chains as a stray read, so its size is not meaningful. V is TRBV28 and J is TRBJ2-3; 13 bases are shared with TRBD2. Per germline, CDR1 MDHEN and CDR2 SYDVKM. CDR3 length: 15 amino acids. V shed 8 bases and J 5 bases; nucleotides not matched to a gene: 7. The CDR3, as DNA: TGTGCCAGCGGACAACTAGCGGGAGGGCGAGATACGCAGTATTTT. This sequence encodes CASGQLAGGRDTQYF.

Ten or more counts support this clonotype. With the library built for alpha chains, this beta chain is off target and its frequency is not meaningful. This chain joins TRBV20-1 and TRBJ2-1, with D tentatively TRBD2 (5 bases). V gave up 6 bases and J gave up 7 bases, with 16 bases separating them. This CDR3 is 13 amino acids long. Looked up from germline, CDR1 is DFQATT and CDR2 is SNEGSKA (reference sequence). The CDR3 loop reads CSAARLLGNEQFF. CDR3 sequence (DNA): TGCAGTGCAGCCAGATTACTAGGAAATGAGCAGTTCTTC.

This clonotype was observed at least ten times. Because this beta chain is a stray read in a library intended to capture alpha chains, its abundance should not be given much weight. V usage is TRBV29-1 and J usage is TRBJ1-1; a possible D gene is TRBD1 (6 bases). Trimming removed 3 bases at V and 6 bases at J, with 14 bases between. The germline CDR1 and CDR2 sequences are SQVTM and ANQGSEA. The CDR3 has 13 amino acids. The CDR3, as DNA: TGCAGCGTTGAGGACAGTGTGAATGCTGAAGCTTTCTTT. Protein product: CSVEDSVNAEAFF. Combining the CDR3 with reference TRBV29-1 and TRBJ1-1 gives the whole variable domain SAVISQKPSRDICQRGTSLTIQCQVDSQVTMMFWYRQQPGQSLTLIATANQGSEATYESGFVIDKFPISRPNLTFSTLTVSNMSPEDSSIYLCSVEDSVNAEAFFGQGTRLTVV.

This clonotype has ten or more counts. Because this beta chain is a stray read in a library intended to capture alpha chains, its abundance should not be given much weight. The chain links TRBV6-6 to TRBJ1-1, with D possibly being TRBD1 (6 bases). The CDR3 has 11 amino acids. V lost 6 bases and J lost 10, with 12 bases in between. CDR1 is MNHNY, CDR2 SVGAGI, per germline (reference sequence). The CDR3 reads CASRETRGAFF. DNA of the CDR3: TGTGCCAGCAGGGAGACCAGGGGAGCTTTCTTT.

This clonotype was recorded at least ten times. In a library made to pick up alpha chains, this beta chain is a stray read with a size that means little. The rearrangement joins TRBV7-8 to TRBJ2-1, with D perhaps matching TRBD1 (6 bases). In germline, CDR1 is SGHVS, CDR2 FQNEAQ. With 1 base removed from V and 6 bases from J, the gap between germline ends came to 16 bases. The CDR3 totals 16 residues. In DNA, the CDR3 is TGTGCCAGCAGCTTAGTGTGGCAGGGGCGAGGCAATGAGCAGTTCTTC. Protein: CASSLVWQGRGNEQFF.

Note on this clonotype: This beta chain appears as a stray read in a library generated for alpha chains; its size is not informative. The rearrangement joins TRBV27 to TRBJ1-4, with TRBD1 matching 10 bases. The ends lost 5 bases at V and 6 bases at J; junction bases unmatched: 3. Germline CDR1 and CDR2: MNHEY and SMNVEV (reference sequence). The CDR3 consists of 14 residues. CDR3 protein: CASSPDRGYEKLFF. CDR3 DNA sequence: TGTGCCAGCAGTCCGGACAGGGGGTATGAAAAACTGTTTTTT.

Points on this clonotype: This beta chain is an off-target read within a library intended for alpha chains, so its frequency means little. The chain employs TRBV6-5 and TRBJ2-7; perhaps TRBD2 as D (5 bases). Germline CDR1 and CDR2: MNHEY and SVGAGI. The CDR3 is 13 residues long. V was trimmed by 6 bases and J by 1 base, leaving 10 bases between them. The CDR3: CASSRGFSYEQYF. The CDR3 DNA reads as TGTGCCAGCAGCCGGGGATTTTCCTACGAGCAGTACTTC.

Within the sample, this clonotype is medium-sized (0.01 to 0.1%). Because this beta chain is a stray read in a library intended to capture alpha chains, its abundance should not be given much weight. The rearrangement links TRBV7-2 to TRBJ2-7; 8 bases map to TRBD2. The ends lost 5 bases at V and 6 bases at J; junction bases unmatched: 9. Germline lookup yields CDR1 SGHTA and CDR2 FQGNSA. This CDR3 has 14 residues. The CDR3 protein is CASSLGRASGEQYF. CDR3 DNA sequence: TGTGCCAGCAGCCTCGGGAGGGCCTCCGGCGAGCAGTACTTC.